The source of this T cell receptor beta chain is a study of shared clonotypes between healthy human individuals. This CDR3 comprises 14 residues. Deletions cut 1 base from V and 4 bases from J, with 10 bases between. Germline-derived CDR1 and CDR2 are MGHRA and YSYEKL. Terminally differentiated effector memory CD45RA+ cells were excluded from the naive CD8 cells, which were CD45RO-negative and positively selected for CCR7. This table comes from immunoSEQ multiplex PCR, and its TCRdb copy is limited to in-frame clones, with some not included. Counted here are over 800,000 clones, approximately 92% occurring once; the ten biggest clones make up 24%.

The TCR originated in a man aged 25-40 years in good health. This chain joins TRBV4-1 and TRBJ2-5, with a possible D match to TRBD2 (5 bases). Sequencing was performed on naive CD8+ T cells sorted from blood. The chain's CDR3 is CASSQVDRGETQYF. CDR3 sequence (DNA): TGCGCCAGCAGCCAAGTCGATCGGGGAGAGACCCAGTACTTC.